The T cell receptor (beta chain) described here comes from a study of T cells expressing NK-cell markers. Turning to the study itself: Seven HCMV-seropositive donors and one seronegative donor made up the eight sequenced donors. Findings and caveats of the study: Nothing established the HCMV specificity of expanded NKG2C+ T cell clones.

Concerning this clonotype: The antigen is undetermined.

TCRdb re-called the 5' RACE reads and gives one entry per CDR3 protein, without DNA. The sample includes roughly 180,000 distinct CDR3 sequences. The clonotype comes from a man aged 18-69 years in good health. The material sequenced was blood T cells: a sorted CD56 or NKG2C T cell subset, CD4+ or CD8+ T cells, or bulk PBMC T cells (not recorded which).

The CDR3 sequence is CASSQEGLGTEAFF. The J gene is TRBJ1-1, the V gene TRBV4-2. Germline CDR1 LGHNA, CDR2 YNFKEQ. CDR3 length: 14 residues.